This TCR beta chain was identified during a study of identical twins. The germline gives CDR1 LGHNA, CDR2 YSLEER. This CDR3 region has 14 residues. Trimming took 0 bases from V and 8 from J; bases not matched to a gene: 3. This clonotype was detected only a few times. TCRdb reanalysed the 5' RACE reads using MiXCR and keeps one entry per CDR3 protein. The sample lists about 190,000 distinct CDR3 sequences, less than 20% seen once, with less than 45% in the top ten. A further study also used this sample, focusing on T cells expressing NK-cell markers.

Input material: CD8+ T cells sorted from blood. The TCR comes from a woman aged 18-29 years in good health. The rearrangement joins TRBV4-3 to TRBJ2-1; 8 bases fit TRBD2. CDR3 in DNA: TGCGCCAGCAGCCAAGATGGAGCGGGAGATGAGCAGTTCTTC. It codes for CASSQDGAGDEQFF.